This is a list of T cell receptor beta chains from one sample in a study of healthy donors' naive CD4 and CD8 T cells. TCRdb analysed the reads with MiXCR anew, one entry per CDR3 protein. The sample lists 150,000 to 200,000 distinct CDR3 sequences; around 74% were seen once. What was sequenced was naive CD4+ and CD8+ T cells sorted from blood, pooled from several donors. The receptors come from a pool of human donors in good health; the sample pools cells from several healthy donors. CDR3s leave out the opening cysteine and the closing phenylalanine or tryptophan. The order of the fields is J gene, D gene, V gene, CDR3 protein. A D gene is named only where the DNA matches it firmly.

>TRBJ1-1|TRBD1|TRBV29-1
SVGQGRTEAF
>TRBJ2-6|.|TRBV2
ASLVRDTDRSGANVLT
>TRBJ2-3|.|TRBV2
ASKVDFTDTQY
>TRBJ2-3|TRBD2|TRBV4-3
ASTPRGGTDTQY
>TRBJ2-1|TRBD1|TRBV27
ASSLRQGNNEQF
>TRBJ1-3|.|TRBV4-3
ASSQEAGTYSGNTIY
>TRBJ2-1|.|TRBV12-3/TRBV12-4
ASSLFAVNEQF
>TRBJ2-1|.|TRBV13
ASSLAAYYNEQF
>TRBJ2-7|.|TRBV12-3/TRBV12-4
ASSLRGRATYEQY
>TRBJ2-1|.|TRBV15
ATSRDVGSGNEQF
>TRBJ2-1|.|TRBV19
ASNPLGMGNEQF
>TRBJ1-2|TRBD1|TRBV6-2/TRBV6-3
ASRSTGAYGYT
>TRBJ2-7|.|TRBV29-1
SVVSAAYEQY
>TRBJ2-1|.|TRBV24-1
ATSVASYNEQF
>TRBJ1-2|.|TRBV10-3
AISDGQQHYGYT
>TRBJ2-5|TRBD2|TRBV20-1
SAMSLASGNQETQY
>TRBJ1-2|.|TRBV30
AWTGTQPYGYT
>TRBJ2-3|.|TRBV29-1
SVLEQTDTQY
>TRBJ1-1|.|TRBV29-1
SVERKMNTEAF
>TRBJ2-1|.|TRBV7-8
ASSLVAYRAYNEQF
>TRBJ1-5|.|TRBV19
ATYPGAYSNQPQH
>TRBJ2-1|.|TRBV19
ASSTAWANEQF
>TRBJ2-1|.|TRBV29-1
SVVRRYNEQF
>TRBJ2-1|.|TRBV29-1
SVTIGTQDNEQF
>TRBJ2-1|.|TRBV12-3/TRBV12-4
VSSPTHPYNEQF
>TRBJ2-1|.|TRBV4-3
ASSPDSGEYNEQF
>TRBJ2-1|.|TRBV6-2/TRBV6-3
ASSFGDYNEQF
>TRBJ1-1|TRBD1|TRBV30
AWNPGQGDTEAF
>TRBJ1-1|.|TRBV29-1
SVDRGLDTEAF
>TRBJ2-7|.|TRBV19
ASSLGHEQY
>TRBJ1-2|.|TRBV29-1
SVEPAGNGYT
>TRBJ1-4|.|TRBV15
ATTRRGGANEKLF
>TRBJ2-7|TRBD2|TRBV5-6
ASSGLAGGSYEQY
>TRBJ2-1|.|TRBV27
ASSQIQGLQF
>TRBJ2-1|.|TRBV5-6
ASSWDNYNEQF
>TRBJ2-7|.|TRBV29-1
SMFGDRHEQY
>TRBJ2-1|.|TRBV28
ASSLYRPHEQF
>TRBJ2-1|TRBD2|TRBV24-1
ATSDLLAESYNEQF
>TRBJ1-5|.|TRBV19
ASSIWDNRQPQH
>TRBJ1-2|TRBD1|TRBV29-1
SGSGTDNYGYT
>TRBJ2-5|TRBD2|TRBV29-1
SVETSGWETQY
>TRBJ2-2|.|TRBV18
ASSTRRTGELF
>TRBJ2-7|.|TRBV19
ASSIQSGYGEQY
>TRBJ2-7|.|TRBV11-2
ASSLGYRDKTYEQY
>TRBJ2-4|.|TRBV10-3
AISTGGGIQY
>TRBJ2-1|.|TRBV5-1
ASSRDDNEQF
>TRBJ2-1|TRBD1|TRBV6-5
ASSREGTGFNEQF
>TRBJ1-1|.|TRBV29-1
SVRRGTEAF
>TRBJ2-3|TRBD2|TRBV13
ASSQASGGAADTQY
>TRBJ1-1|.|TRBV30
ASTSRGLNTEAF
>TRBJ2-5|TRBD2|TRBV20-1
SARGGLAGQETQY
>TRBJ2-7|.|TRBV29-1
SVEVPRVAQGEQY
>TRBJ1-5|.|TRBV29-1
SVEFEANQPQH
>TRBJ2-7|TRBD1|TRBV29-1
SVPGQVSYEQY
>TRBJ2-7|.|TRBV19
ASTLDSYEQY
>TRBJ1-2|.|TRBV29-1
SVEDREGPNYGYT